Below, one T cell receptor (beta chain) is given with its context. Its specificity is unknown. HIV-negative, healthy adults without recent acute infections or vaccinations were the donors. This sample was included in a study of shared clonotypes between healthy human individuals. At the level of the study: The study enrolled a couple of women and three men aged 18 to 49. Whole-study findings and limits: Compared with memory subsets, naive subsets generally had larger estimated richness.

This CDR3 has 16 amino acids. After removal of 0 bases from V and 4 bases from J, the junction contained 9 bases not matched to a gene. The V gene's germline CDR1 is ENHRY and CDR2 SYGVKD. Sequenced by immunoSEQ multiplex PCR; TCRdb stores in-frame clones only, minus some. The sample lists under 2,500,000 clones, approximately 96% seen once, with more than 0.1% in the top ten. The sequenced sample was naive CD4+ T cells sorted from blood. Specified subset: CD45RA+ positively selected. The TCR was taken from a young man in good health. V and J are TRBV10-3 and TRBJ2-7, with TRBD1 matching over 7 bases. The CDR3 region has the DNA TGTGCCATCAGTGAGTCGGAGAGGGACAGAAGGTACGAGCAGTACTTC. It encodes CAISESERDRRYEQYF.